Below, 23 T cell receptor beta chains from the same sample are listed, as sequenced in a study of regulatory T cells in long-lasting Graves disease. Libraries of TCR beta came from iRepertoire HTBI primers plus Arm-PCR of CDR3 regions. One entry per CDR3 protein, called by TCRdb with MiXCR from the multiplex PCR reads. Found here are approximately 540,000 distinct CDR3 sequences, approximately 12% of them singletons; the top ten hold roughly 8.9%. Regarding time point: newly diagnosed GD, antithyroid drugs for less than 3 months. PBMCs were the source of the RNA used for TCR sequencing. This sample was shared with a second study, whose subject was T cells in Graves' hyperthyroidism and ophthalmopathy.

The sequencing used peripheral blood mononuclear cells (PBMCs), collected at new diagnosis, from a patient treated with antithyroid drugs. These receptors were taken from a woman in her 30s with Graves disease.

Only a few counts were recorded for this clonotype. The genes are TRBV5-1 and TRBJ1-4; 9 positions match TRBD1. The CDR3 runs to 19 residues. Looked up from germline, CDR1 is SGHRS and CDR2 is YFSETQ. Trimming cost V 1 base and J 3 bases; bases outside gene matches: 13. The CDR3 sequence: CASSLLPGQGLRANEKLFF. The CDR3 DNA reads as TGCGCCAGCAGCTTGTTACCGGGACAGGGATTGAGGGCTAATGAAAAACTGTTTTTT.

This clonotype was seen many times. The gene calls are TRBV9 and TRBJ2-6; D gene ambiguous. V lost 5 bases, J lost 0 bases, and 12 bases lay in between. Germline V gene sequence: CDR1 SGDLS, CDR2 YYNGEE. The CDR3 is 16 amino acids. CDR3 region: CASSYSGFSGANVLTF. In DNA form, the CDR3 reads TGTGCCAGCAGTTACTCTGGGTTCTCTGGGGCCAACGTCCTGACTTTC.

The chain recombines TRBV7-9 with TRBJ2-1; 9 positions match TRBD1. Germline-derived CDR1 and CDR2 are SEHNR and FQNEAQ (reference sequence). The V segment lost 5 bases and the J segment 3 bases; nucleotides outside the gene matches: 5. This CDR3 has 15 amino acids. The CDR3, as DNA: TGTGCCAGCAGCGTGGGACAGGGAGGCTACAATGAGCAGTTCTTC. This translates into CASSVGQGGYNEQFF.

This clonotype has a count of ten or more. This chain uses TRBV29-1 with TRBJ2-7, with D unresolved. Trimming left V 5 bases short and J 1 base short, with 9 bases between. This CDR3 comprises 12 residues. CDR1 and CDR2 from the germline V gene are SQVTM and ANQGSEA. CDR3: CSVSHGSYEQYF. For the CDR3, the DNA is TGCAGCGTTTCCCACGGTTCCTACGAGCAGTACTTC.

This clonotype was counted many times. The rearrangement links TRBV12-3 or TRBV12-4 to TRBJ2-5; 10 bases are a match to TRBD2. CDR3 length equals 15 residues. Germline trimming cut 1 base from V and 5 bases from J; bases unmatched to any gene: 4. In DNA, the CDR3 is TGTGCCAGCAGTTTAGACAGCGGGAGGGCGGAGACCCAGTACTTC. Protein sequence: CASSLDSGRAETQYF.

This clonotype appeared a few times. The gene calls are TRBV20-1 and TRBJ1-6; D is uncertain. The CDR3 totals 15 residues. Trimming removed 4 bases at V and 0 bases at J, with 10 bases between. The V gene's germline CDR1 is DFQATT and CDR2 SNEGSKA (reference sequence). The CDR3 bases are TGCAGTGCTAACGACCTAAGCTCCTATAATTCACCCCTCCACTTT. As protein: CSANDLSSYNSPLHF.

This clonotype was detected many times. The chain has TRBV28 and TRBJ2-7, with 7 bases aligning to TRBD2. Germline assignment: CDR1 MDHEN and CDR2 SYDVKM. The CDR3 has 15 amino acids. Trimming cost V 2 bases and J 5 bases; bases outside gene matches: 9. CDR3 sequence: CASSLQTGTTHEQYF. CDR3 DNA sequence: TGTGCCAGCAGTTTACAGACCGGGACTACGCACGAGCAGTACTTC.

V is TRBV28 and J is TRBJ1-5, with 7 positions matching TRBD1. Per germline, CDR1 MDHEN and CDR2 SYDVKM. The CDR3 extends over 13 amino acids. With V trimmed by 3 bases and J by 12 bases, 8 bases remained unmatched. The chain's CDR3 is CASSLDRTTGQHF. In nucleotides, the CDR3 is TGTGCCAGCAGTTTGGACAGGACCACCGGCCAGCATTTT.

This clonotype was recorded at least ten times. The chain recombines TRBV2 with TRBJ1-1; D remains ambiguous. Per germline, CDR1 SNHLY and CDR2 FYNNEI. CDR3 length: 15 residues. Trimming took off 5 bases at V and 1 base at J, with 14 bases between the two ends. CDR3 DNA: TGTGCCAGCAGTCCCTTTTTTGTAGGGAACACTGAAGCTTTCTTT. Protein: CASSPFFVGNTEAFF. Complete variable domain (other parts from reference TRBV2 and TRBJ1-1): EPEVTQTPSHQVTQMGQEVILRCVPISNHLYFYWYRQILGQKVEFLVSFYNNEISEKSEIFDDQFSVERPDGSNFTLKIRSTKLEDSAMYFCASSPFFVGNTEAFFGQGTRLTVV.

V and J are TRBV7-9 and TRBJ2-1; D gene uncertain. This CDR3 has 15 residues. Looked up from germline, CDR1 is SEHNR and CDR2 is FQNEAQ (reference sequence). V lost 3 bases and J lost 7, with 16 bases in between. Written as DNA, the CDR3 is TGTGCCAGCAGCTTCCTTCTAATGACCGGTAATGAGCAGTTCTTC. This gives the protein CASSFLLMTGNEQFF.

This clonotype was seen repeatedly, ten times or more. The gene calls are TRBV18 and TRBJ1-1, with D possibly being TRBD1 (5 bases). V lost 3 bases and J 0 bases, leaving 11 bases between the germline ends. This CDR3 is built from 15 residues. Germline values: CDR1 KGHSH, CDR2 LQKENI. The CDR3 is CASSPRDGMNTEAFF. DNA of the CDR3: TGTGCCAGCTCACCTAGGGACGGCATGAACACTGAAGCTTTCTTT.

The CDR3 bases are TGTGCCATCAGTACAGGACAGCAAGAGACCCAGTACTTC. It translates to CAISTGQQETQYF. The chain combines TRBV10-3 with TRBJ2-5; a possible D gene is TRBD1 (6 bases). The ends were cut back, 5 bases at V and 2 bases at J, with 9 bases in the middle. Germline V gene lookup returns CDR1 ENHRY and CDR2 SYGVKD. The length of the CDR3 is 13 residues.

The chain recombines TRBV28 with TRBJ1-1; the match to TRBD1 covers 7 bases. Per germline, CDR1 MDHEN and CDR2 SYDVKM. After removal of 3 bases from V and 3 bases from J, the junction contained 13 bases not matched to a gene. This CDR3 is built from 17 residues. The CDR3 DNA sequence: TGTGCCAGCAGTTTCGCAGGGGGTGTCACGAGGTACACTGAAGCTTTCTTT. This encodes CASSFAGGVTRYTEAFF.

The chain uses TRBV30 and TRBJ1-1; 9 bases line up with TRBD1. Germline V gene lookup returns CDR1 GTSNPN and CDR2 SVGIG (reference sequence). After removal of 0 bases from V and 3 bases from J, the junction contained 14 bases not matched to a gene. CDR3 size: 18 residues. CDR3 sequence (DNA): TGTGCCTGGAGTGTACGGAACAGGGGGCGAAGGTCGGACACTGAAGCTTTCTTT. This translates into CAWSVRNRGRRSDTEAFF.

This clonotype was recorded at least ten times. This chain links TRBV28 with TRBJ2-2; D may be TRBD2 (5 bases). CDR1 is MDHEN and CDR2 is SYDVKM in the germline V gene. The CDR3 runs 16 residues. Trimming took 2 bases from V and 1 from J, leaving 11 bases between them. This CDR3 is CASSLMRGLNTGELFF. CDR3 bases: TGTGCCAGCAGTTTAATGCGAGGGCTGAACACCGGGGAGCTGTTTTTT.

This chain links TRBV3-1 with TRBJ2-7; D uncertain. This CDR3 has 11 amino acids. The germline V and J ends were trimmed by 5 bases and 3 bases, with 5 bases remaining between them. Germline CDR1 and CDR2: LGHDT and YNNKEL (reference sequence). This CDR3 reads CASSIYYEQYV. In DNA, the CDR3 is TGTGCCAGCAGCATATACTACGAGCAGTACGTC.

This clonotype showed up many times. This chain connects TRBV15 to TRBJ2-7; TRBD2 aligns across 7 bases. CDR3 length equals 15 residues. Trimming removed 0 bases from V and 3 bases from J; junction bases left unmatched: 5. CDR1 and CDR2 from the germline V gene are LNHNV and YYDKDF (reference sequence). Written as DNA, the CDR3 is TGTGCCACCAGCAGAGATCGGGGAGGGCTCTACGAGCAGTACTTC. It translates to CATSRDRGGLYEQYF.

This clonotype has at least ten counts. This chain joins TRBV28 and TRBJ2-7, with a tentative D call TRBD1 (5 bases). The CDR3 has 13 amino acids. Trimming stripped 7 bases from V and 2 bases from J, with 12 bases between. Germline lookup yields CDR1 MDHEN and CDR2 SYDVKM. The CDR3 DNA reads TGTGCCAGCAACTCAGGGCCTACCTACGAGCAGTACTTC. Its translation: CASNSGPTYEQYF.

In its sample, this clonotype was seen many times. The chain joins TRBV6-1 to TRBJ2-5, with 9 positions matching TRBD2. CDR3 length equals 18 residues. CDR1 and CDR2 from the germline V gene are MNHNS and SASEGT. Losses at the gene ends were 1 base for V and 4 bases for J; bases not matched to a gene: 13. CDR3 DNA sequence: TGTGCCAGCAGTGAAGGGATAGCGGGAGTCGGAGCAGGAGAGACCCAGTACTTC. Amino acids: CASSEGIAGVGAGETQYF.

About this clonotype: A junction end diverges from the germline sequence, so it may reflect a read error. CDR3 protein: CARSSYLFGANVLTF. In DNA form, the CDR3 reads TGTGCCAGGAGCTCCTACCTGTTTGGGGCCAACGTCCTGACTTTC. The chain uses TRBV7-8 and TRBJ2-6; D call uncertain. CDR3 size: 15 residues. Germline V gene lookup returns CDR1 SGHVS and CDR2 FQNEAQ.

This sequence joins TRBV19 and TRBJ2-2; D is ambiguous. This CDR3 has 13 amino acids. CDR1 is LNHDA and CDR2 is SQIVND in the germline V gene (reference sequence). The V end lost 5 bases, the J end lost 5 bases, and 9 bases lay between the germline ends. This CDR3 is CASSPTRTGELFF. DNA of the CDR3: TGTGCCAGTAGTCCTACGAGGACCGGGGAGCTGTTTTTT.

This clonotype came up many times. CDR3 sequence (DNA): TGTGCCACCAGTGATCGGGACAGGGGCTCAGATACGCAGTATTTT. Translation gives CATSDRDRGSDTQYF. This chain joins TRBV24-1 and TRBJ2-3; TRBD1 agrees at 10 bases. Losses at the gene ends were 3 bases for V and 4 bases for J; bases not matched to a gene: 3. The CDR3 loop spans 15 amino acids. Germline V lookup: CDR1 KGHDR, CDR2 SFDVKD.

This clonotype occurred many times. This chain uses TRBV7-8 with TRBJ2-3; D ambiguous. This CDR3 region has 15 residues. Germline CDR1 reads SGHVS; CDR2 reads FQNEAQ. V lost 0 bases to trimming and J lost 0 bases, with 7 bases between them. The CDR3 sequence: CASSLAETSTDTQYF. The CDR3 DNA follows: TGTGCCAGCAGCTTAGCTGAGACTAGCACAGATACGCAGTATTTT.